This TCR beta chain stems from a study of blood T cell repertoires in COVID-19. Only a few counts were recorded for this clone. The CDR3 is made up of 16 amino acids. V was pared by 1 base and J by 3 bases, with 13 bases between. The germline V gene has CDR1 SGHRS and CDR2 YFSETQ. Methods used by the authors: Estimates of nucleated cell counts were drawn from the amplification of reference gene primers. Measured with immunoSEQ multiplex PCR; TCRdb has only the in-frame clones, and not every one. Clone size and the V and J calls come from that table; the DNA yielded D and trimming. The sample has 25,000 or so clones, 83% seen once.

This chain links TRBV5-1 with TRBJ2-2; weak D call: TRBD2 (5 bases). Sequencing was performed on peripheral blood. This clonotype originated in a human donor in a cohort sampled during active COVID-19. CDR3 in DNA: TGCGCCAGCAGCTTGCTGAGGGTCTCCGACACCGGGGAGCTGTTTTTT. This encodes CASSLLRVSDTGELFF.